This TCR beta chain derives from a study of CD8+CD57+ T cells in acquired aplastic anemia. Germline V gene lookup returns CDR1 SGHTS and CDR2 YDEGEE. CDR3 length: 14 residues. Trimming cost V 4 bases and J 6 bases; bases outside gene matches: 7. Genomic DNA was employed as the template in profiling TCR beta VDJ and CDR3. TCRdb reprocessed the reads via MiXCR and lists one record per CDR3 protein. The repertoire holds roughly 200,000 distinct CDR3 sequences, with roughly three fifths as singletons. This clonotype has only a few counts. Patients included in sequencing had previously demonstrated CD8+CD57+ cell expansion by flow cytometry.

What was sequenced was sorted CD4+, CD8+, or CD8+CD57+ T cells (not recorded which) from PBMCs. The sequence was obtained from a human donor with aplastic anemia. V usage is TRBV5-8 and J usage is TRBJ2-7; 10 nucleotides agree with TRBD1. In nucleotides, the CDR3 is TGTGCCAGCAGCCTGGGACAGGGGCTGGGCGAGCAGTACTTC. Protein: CASSLGQGLGEQYF.